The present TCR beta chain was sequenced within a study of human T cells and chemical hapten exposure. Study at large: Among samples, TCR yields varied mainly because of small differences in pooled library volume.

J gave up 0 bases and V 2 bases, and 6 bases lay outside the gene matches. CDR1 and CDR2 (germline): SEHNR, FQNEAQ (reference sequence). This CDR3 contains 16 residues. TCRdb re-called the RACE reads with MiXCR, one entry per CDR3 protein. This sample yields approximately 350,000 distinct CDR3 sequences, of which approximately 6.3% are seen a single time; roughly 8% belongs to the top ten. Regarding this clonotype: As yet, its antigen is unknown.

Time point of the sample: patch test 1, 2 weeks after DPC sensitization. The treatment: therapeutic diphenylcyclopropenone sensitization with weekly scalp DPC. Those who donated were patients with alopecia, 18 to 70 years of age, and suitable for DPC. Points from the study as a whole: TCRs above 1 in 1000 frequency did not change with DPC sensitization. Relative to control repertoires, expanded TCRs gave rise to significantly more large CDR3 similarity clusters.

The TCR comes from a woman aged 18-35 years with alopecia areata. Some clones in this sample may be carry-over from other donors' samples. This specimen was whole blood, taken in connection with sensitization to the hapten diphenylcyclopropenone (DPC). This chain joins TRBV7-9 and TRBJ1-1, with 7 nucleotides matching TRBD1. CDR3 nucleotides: TGTGCCAGCAGCTTATTGGGGACAGCCATGAACACTGAAGCTTTCTTT. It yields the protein CASSLLGTAMNTEAFF.